Presented here are 5 T cell receptor beta chains from one specimen sequenced in a study of molecular identifiers for immune sequencing clone quantification. TCRdb called the PCR reads again in MiXCR, with one record for every CDR3 protein. The sample has approximately 550,000 distinct CDR3 sequences; about a fifth are singletons. Sequencing was performed on naive CD8+ T cells from blood, with Jurkat cell RNA spiked in. Subset of the sample: FACS-sorted CD8+CD4-CCR7+CD45RA+ naive T cells. These receptors were collected from a human donor in good health. Some libraries in this study had Jurkat cell RNA spiked in.

The chain joins TRBV9 to TRBJ1-1; D is undetermined. Germline V gene data show CDR1 as SGDLS and CDR2 as YYNGEE. V was trimmed by 0 bases and J by 3 bases, leaving 12 bases between them. The CDR3 sequence is 15 residues long. Written as DNA, the CDR3 is TGTGCCAGCAGCGTAGGATGGGGTGGTTACACTGAAGCTTTCTTT. Its translation is CASSVGWGGYTEAFF.

This clonotype was observed a handful of times. This chain links TRBV6-5 with TRBJ2-7, with TRBD2 matching 9 bases. CDR1 is MNHEY, CDR2 SVGAGI, per germline. The trim removed 0 bases at V and 2 bases at J, leaving 5 bases unmatched. The CDR3 totals 16 residues. The CDR3 region has the DNA TGTGCCAGCAGTTACTCTTCCAGCGGGGGGACCTACGAGCAGTACTTC. Translation: CASSYSSSGGTYEQYF.

This clonotype was seen repeatedly, ten times or more. The V and J genes are TRBV6-5 and TRBJ2-1, with TRBD2 identical over 15 bases. Germline CDR1 is MNHEY and CDR2 is SVGAGI. J lost 0 bases, V lost 9 bases, and 9 bases had no gene match. The length of the CDR3 is 18 residues. The CDR3 sequence: CARTLRTSGGGSYNEQFF. The CDR3 DNA follows: TGTGCCAGGACTCTCAGGACTAGCGGGGGGGGCTCCTACAATGAGCAGTTCTTC.

In the case of this clonotype: The junction departs from germline at one end; a sequencing error may be responsible. The chain joins TRBV28 to TRBJ1-5; D gene uncertain. This CDR3 spans 12 amino acids. Germline loops: CDR1 MDHEN, CDR2 SYDVKM. CDR3 DNA sequence: TGTGCCGGCAGTTTAGCCAATCAGCCCCAGCATTTT. Protein sequence: CAGSLANQPQHF.

V and J are TRBV27 and TRBJ2-7; possible D gene TRBD2, 6 bases. V gave up 5 bases and J gave up 2 bases, with 13 bases separating them. Germline assignment: CDR1 MNHEY and CDR2 SMNVEV (reference sequence). There are 14 residues in the CDR3. The DNA of the CDR3 is TGTGCCAGCAGTGCGGGACGTAAGACCTACGAGCAGTACTTC. It yields the protein CASSAGRKTYEQYF.